This TCR beta chain was identified during a study of shared clonotypes between healthy human individuals. The study, taken as a whole, reports: The sampled material consisted only of blood, and tissue repertoires are likely to differ.

Libraries were prepared by immunoSEQ multiplex PCR; TCRdb keeps only in-frame clonotypes and omits some of them. The table shows about a million clones, with about 70% occurring only once. The J segment lost 7 bases and the V segment lost 2 bases, leaving 5 bases of the junction unmatched. This CDR3 comprises 13 residues. As regards this clone: Its antigen is unknown.

The receptor comes from a man aged 18 to 29 in good health. Input material: memory CD4+ T cells sorted from blood. The subset was: CD45RA-negative fraction. The chain carries TRBV5-3 and TRBJ2-5, with 7 bases identical to TRBD2. TRBV5-3 is an ORF, and what it does is uncertain. The CDR3 protein is CARSFSGGGTQYF. Written as DNA, the CDR3 is TGTGCCAGAAGCTTTTCGGGGGGAGGGACCCAGTACTTC.